Reported below is one TCR beta chain. This clonotype was picked up many times. Its antigen target is currently unknown. Base qualities are not at hand, and no much larger clone is one base apart. This sample stems from a study of T cells after yellow fever vaccination (dated by TCRdb to the late 2010s). In the study overall: The SMART-Seq v4 Ultra Low Input RNA kit was used to prepare libraries from fractions with low cell numbers. Two healthy male donors, one aged 18 to 30 and one aged 30 to 40 years, were included in the cohort. To follow T-cell clones before and after primary and booster YFV17D yellow fever vaccination, bulk TCR alpha and beta repertoires were sequenced over time. Blood was drawn at multiple timepoints before and after primary and secondary immunization, with bulk PBMC replicates and cell subsets isolated.

The CDR3 measures 15 amino acids from cysteine to phenylalanine. Kept here is only the CDR3 DNA, which spans 45 bases and is read in frame from base 1. V drops 4 bases and J drops 1 base, leaving 15 bases in between. The germline V gene sets CDR1 to SGHRS and CDR2 to YFSETQ. TCR cDNA was synthesized by 5'RACE template switching, which introduced a universal primer site and unique molecular identifiers. Priming for cDNA synthesis came from both the TCR alpha and TCR beta constant segments. Library amplification involved two PCR steps, and the second step added sample barcodes and sequencing adapters. Libraries were sequenced on Illumina HiSeq 2500 (2x100 bp) or NovaSeq (2x150 bp). The original pipeline was this. MIGEC was used to demultiplex reads and collapse the reads into UMI consensus sequences, and MiXCR was used for V(D)J alignment. Vaccine-responding clonotypes were identified with edgeR using replicate PBMC samples, with FDR below 0.01 and a log2 fold change above 5 up to day 15 being required. Each bulk clonotype was labeled CD4 or CD8 based on which sequenced repertoire, CD4 or CD8, contained the clonotype at higher abundance. Using fastp trimming at Q25 and MiXCR clonotype assembly, TCRdb reanalyzed the public sequencing data and kept in-frame beta chains. CDR3 protein duplicates are merged, each entry listing the most common genes and DNA. What appears here as the V and J calls and clone size reflects TCRdb's work, not the paper's. The sample contains under 200,000 distinct CDR3 sequences, under 7.5% of them found a single time. The ten largest account for roughly 2.5% of the sample.

Paper-wide results and their limitations: Most clones expanded after primary vaccination (approximately 97% of CD4 and around 89% of CD8) were re-detected after the booster, suggesting that broad memory maintenance occurred. Because abundant contaminating clonotypes from the bulk population could be contained in FACS-sorted repertoires, computational filtering was required. Only a couple of donors were included in the study, so the extent to which the findings can be generalized is limited. A small share of clonotypes occurred in both CD4 and CD8 compartments, likely arising from convergent recombination. The secondary T-cell response was weaker than the primary response but faster, peaking on day 5 instead of day 15.

The label giving this sample's treatment or condition can be read as: live attenuated yellow fever vaccine strain. A standard Ficoll-Paque protocol was used to isolate PBMCs from peripheral blood. CD4 and CD8 T-cell fractions were isolated with Dynabeads CD4 and CD8 positive selection kits. TriZol was used to extract RNA from bulk PBMCs, from CD4 and CD8 fractions, and from dextramer-positive and dextramer-negative fractions. This TCR was sampled from a young man who received the YFV17D yellow fever vaccine. The sample in question was CD4+ T cells sorted from PBMCs, obtained 5 to 6 days after the first yellow fever vaccination. The receptor chain draws on TRBV5-1 and TRBJ2-7; too little of a D gene remains to name it. DNA sequence: TGCGCCAGCAGCATTGGACCAGTAGCTTCCTACGAGCAGTACTTC. Its coded protein is CASSIGPVASYEQYF.